What follows are 2 T cell receptor beta chains derived from one specimen sequenced in a study of CD8 T cells in ankylosing spondylitis (TCRdb year 2017). What the study reported, not specific to this receptor: Blood from ankylosing spondylitis patients appeared to be characterized by a TCR beta motif composed of 7 to 9 highly homologous amino acid variants.

These TCRs are of unknown antigen specificity. Library construction relied on 5' RACE. The reads were generated on an Illumina HiSeq 2500. TCRdb trimmed public reads at Q25 via fastp, called clones via MiXCR and kept in-frame beta chains. Each entry is one CDR3 protein sequence, shown with its most common DNA and genes. This sample lists about 420,000 distinct CDR3 sequences; around 24% were detected once. The top ten clones comprise roughly a sixth of the sample. Source material: blood, either unsorted or a sorted T cell fraction (not recorded which). The receptors stem from a male donor with ankylosing spondylitis.

The V call is TRBV27, the J call TRBJ1-6; D is undetermined. Germline V lookup: CDR1 MNHEY, CDR2 SMNVEV (reference sequence). Between the trimmed V and J ends, which lost 4 bases and 4 bases, there was a span of 14 bases. This CDR3 spans 16 amino acids. The CDR3 sequence is CASSSGPWGYNSPLHF. DNA for the CDR3: TGTGCCAGCAGTTCGGGCCCGTGGGGATATAATTCACCCCTCCACTTT.

CDR3 residues: CASSLALQGPTEAFF. The DNA of the CDR3 is TGTGCCAGCAGCTTAGCGCTTCAGGGACCCACTGAAGCTTTCTTT. The V gene is TRBV7-8, the J gene TRBJ1-1; D is possibly TRBD1 (5 bases). CDR3 length equals 15 residues. Per the germline V gene, CDR1 is SGHVS and CDR2 is FQNEAQ. Trimming removed 0 bases at V and 4 bases at J, with 12 bases between.